The 22 T cell receptor beta chains below all came from one sample that was sequenced in a study of T cells in Graves' hyperthyroidism and ophthalmopathy. TCR beta CDR3 sequences were amplified from RNA transcripts. TCR CDR3 regions were first amplified by RT-PCR with HTBI primers. Via MiXCR, TCRdb re-called the multiplex PCR reads, giving one row per CDR3 protein. Counted here are approximately 260,000 distinct CDR3 sequences, roughly 15% occurring once; the ten biggest clones make up roughly 31%. The sample taken for sequencing was blood. These TCRs come from a woman in her fifties or sixties with Graves' hyperthyroidism that later progressed to Graves' ophthalmopathy.

This clonotype was counted ten times or more. The chain carries TRBV7-6 and TRBJ1-1, with D possibly TRBD1 on 6 matching bases. CDR3 length equals 17 residues. Trimming stripped 2 bases from V and 3 bases from J, with 19 bases between. Germline V gene sequence: CDR1 SGHVS, CDR2 FNYEAQ. CDR3 region: CASSLFPPRQAYTEAFF. The CDR3 DNA sequence: TGTGCCAGCAGCTTATTCCCACCGAGACAGGCGTACACTGAAGCTTTCTTT.

This clonotype was seen ten or more times. This chain joins TRBV12-3 or TRBV12-4 and TRBJ2-1; D might be TRBD2 (6 bases). The length of the CDR3 is 14 residues. Trimming removed 8 bases from V and 8 bases from J, with 19 bases in between. The DNA for the CDR3 is TGTGCCAGCCTCGATGGACTATTGGGCCATGAGCAGTTCTTC. This gives the protein CASLDGLLGHEQFF.

This clonotype was recorded many times. The gene calls are TRBV11-2 and TRBJ1-2; D gene unclear. V was pared by 0 bases and J by 5 bases, with 7 bases between. The germline V gene has CDR1 SGHAT and CDR2 FQNNGV. The CDR3 totals 13 residues. The CDR3 nucleotides read TGTGCCAGCAGCTTAGATCGGAAGTATGGCTACACCTTC. Translated, it gives CASSLDRKYGYTF.

This clonotype was counted ten times or more. The rearrangement links TRBV28 to TRBJ2-3; TRBD2 matches at 10 bases. CDR1 is MDHEN and CDR2 is SYDVKM in the germline V gene. The CDR3 consists of 14 residues. After removal of 6 bases from V and 2 bases from J, the junction contained 2 bases not matched to a gene. The CDR3 DNA follows: TGTGCCAGCAGGACTAGCGGGCCCACAGATACGCAGTATTTT. Translating it yields CASRTSGPTDTQYF.

This clonotype was picked up a small number of times. J is TRBJ1-4 and V is TRBV19; 7 bases fit TRBD1. V lost 6 bases, J lost 3 bases, and 13 bases stayed unmatched. CDR3 length: 17 amino acids. CDR1 is LNHDA, CDR2 SQIVND, per germline (reference sequence). The CDR3 sequence: CASSRQGKRAANEKLFF. CDR3 nucleotide sequence: TGTGCCAGTAGCCGACAGGGAAAGCGGGCTGCTAATGAAAAACTGTTTTTT. Combining the CDR3 with reference TRBV19 and TRBJ1-4 gives the whole variable domain DGGITQSPKYLFRKEGQNVTLSCEQNLNHDAMYWYRQDPGQGLRLIYYSQIVNDFQKGDIAEGYSVSREKKESFPLTVTSAQKNPTAFYLCASSRQGKRAANEKLFFGSGTQLSVL.

This clonotype was observed at least ten times. The chain carries TRBV28 and TRBJ1-5, with D unclear. V lost 3 bases, J lost 5 bases, and 2 bases lay in between. The CDR3 loop spans 11 amino acids. Per germline, CDR1 MDHEN and CDR2 SYDVKM. CDR3 region: CASSFYQPQHF. For the CDR3, the DNA is TGTGCCAGCAGTTTTTATCAGCCCCAGCATTTT.

This clonotype was seen repeatedly, ten times or more. V and J are TRBV27 and TRBJ1-5, with 8 bases identical to TRBD1. The V segment lost 5 bases and the J segment 9 bases; nucleotides outside the gene matches: 9. Per germline, CDR1 MNHEY and CDR2 SMNVEV (reference sequence). The CDR3 is made up of 14 amino acids. The CDR3 DNA reads as TGTGCCAGCAGTCCACAGGGGGTCCTACGGCCCCAGCATTTT. Its protein is CASSPQGVLRPQHF.

This clonotype was counted at least ten times. J is TRBJ2-1 and V is TRBV10-2, with 8 bases matching TRBD2. V gave up 6 bases and J gave up 8 bases; unmatched junction bases: 9. The CDR3 sequence is 14 residues long. Germline V CDR1 and CDR2: WSHSY, SAAADI. The CDR3 DNA sequence: TGCGCCAGCAGATCGGGACTAGGAGGGCATGAGCAGTTCTTC. The encoded protein is CASRSGLGGHEQFF.

This clonotype was observed at least ten times. This chain connects TRBV3-1 to TRBJ1-6; D remains ambiguous. Germline CDR1 reads LGHDT; CDR2 reads YNNKEL (reference sequence). V gave up 4 bases and J gave up 8 bases, with 12 bases separating them. This CDR3 is 14 amino acids long. CDR3 sequence (DNA): TGTGCCAGCAGCCCGGTCCTCGGGGATTCACCCCTCCACTTT. Its translation: CASSPVLGDSPLHF.

The chain joins TRBV20-1 to TRBJ2-1, with 11 positions matching TRBD2. CDR1 and CDR2 from the germline V gene are DFQATT and SNEGSKA (reference sequence). The CDR3 is 17 residues long. J was trimmed by 4 bases and V by 0 bases; bases with no gene match: 8. The CDR3 spells CSARDLVAGGVYNEQFF. DNA of the CDR3: TGCAGTGCTAGAGATCTGGTAGCGGGAGGGGTATACAATGAGCAGTTCTTC.

The chain is built from TRBV2 and TRBJ2-1; 11 positions agree with TRBD2. Germline assignment: CDR1 SNHLY and CDR2 FYNNEI. The CDR3 extends over 13 amino acids. J was trimmed by 7 bases and V by 6 bases; bases with no gene match: 2. Written as DNA, the CDR3 is TGTGCCAGCAGATTAGCGGGAGGGAATGAGCAGTTCTTC. Its protein product is CASRLAGGNEQFF.

This clonotype appeared a few times. CDR3 residues: CASSLEVMGQEEYF. The CDR3 DNA is TGTGCCAGCAGCTTGGAGGTCATGGGACAAGAGGAATACTTC. The V and J genes are TRBV5-5 and TRBJ2-7; D is possibly TRBD1 (6 bases). The CDR3 is 14 residues long. Trimming took 0 bases from V and 13 from J, leaving 20 bases between them. In germline, CDR1 is SGHKS, CDR2 YYEKEE (reference sequence).

In its sample, this clonotype was seen many times. The rearrangement links TRBV12-3 or TRBV12-4 to TRBJ2-7; perhaps TRBD1 as D (6 bases). V gave up 6 bases and J gave up 6 bases, with 15 bases separating them. The CDR3 is 13 residues long. The CDR3 region has the DNA TGTGCCAGCAGAAACATACAGGGTTCCGAGCAGTACTTC. It yields the protein CASRNIQGSEQYF.

This clonotype was seen repeatedly, ten times or more. The rearrangement links TRBV6-1 to TRBJ1-5; D is uncertain. Germline-derived CDR1 and CDR2 are MNHNS and SASEGT. V lost 3 bases, J lost 0 bases, and 9 bases lay in between. This CDR3 is built from 15 residues. The CDR3 coding sequence is TGTGCCAGCAGTGATCACAGTTATAGCAATCAGCCCCAGCATTTT. This translates into CASSDHSYSNQPQHF.

Concerning this clonotype itself: A much larger clone is a single base away; this may be a read error. V gene TRBV20-1 combines with J gene TRBJ2-1; TRBD2 aligns across 8 bases. Per the germline V gene, CDR1 is DFQATT and CDR2 is SNEGSKA (reference sequence). Trimming removed 5 bases from V and 0 bases from J; junction bases left unmatched: 9. The length of the CDR3 is 16 residues. CDR3 sequence: CSAGVYSGGSYNEQFF. CDR3 nucleotide sequence: TGCAGTGCTGGAGTGTACAGCGGGGGCTCCTACAATGAGCAGTTCTTC.

There are a few counts of this clonotype. The CDR3 region has the DNA TGTGCCAGCAGTGGACATCCGGGACAGGGTTATAGAGACACTGAAGCTTTCTTT. Its translation is CASSGHPGQGYRDTEAFF. This chain uses TRBV27 with TRBJ1-1; TRBD1 agrees at 9 bases. This CDR3 is built from 18 residues. V was pared by 5 bases and J by 3 bases, with 16 bases of the junction left unmatched. Germline V lookup: CDR1 MNHEY, CDR2 SMNVEV (reference sequence).

This clonotype was observed at least ten times. The V and J genes are TRBV20-1 and TRBJ2-3, with D hard to call. The CDR3 has 15 amino acids. Germline loops: CDR1 DFQATT, CDR2 SNEGSKA (reference sequence). The V gene lost 1 base and the J gene lost 1 base, with 12 bases spanning the gap. Here the CDR3 DNA reads TGCAGTGCTAGAGGCAGGCTTATGGGCACAGATACGCAGTATTTT. This translates into CSARGRLMGTDTQYF.

The chain has TRBV5-6 and TRBJ1-2, with 8 nucleotides matching TRBD1. The CDR3 covers 15 residues. V gave up 5 bases and J gave up 1 base; unmatched junction bases: 7. Germline CDR1 and CDR2: SGHDT and YYEEEE. CDR3 protein: CASRPIQGVNYGYTF. In DNA form, the CDR3 reads TGTGCCAGCAGACCCATACAGGGGGTTAACTATGGCTACACCTTC.

The V call is TRBV11-2, the J call TRBJ2-7; 8 bases match TRBD1. The germline V gene encodes CDR1 SGHAT and CDR2 FQNNGV. Germline trimming cut 2 bases from V and 9 bases from J; bases unmatched to any gene: 24. This CDR3 contains 19 residues. The chain's CDR3 is CASSLRHGTGLVGGHGQYF. DNA of the CDR3: TGTGCCAGCAGCTTACGACATGGGACAGGCCTTGTAGGGGGCCATGGGCAGTACTTC.

This clonotype was seen ten or more times. This rearrangement joins TRBV30 to TRBJ2-2; D possibly corresponds to TRBD1 (7 bases). The germline CDR1 and CDR2 sequences are GTSNPN and SVGIG (reference sequence). The ends were cut back, 8 bases at V and 6 bases at J, with 16 bases in the middle. The CDR3 consists of 13 residues. CDR3: CASRPGGSGELFF. The CDR3 DNA reads as TGTGCCAGTAGGCCAGGGGGGTCCGGGGAGCTGTTTTTT.

The table lists this clonotype with many counts. The CDR3 sequence is CASRGDGNTEAFF. In DNA form, the CDR3 reads TGTGCCAGCAGGGGGGACGGGAACACTGAAGCTTTCTTT. The V gene is TRBV2, the J gene TRBJ1-1, with a weak D call TRBD1 (5 bases). The CDR3 is made up of 13 amino acids. Germline V gene lookup returns CDR1 SNHLY and CDR2 FYNNEI. Trimming took 6 bases from V and 1 from J, leaving 9 bases between them.

This clonotype has a count of ten or more. The J gene is TRBJ2-7, the V gene TRBV3-1; 12 positions match TRBD1. Trimming took 4 bases from V and 5 from J; bases not matched to a gene: 9. This CDR3 is 16 amino acids long. Germline lookup yields CDR1 LGHDT and CDR2 YNNKEL (reference sequence). The CDR3 sequence is CASSRGTGGNPDEQYF. As DNA, the CDR3 is TGTGCCAGCAGCCGCGGGACAGGGGGCAACCCCGACGAGCAGTACTTC.